Below, 14 T cell receptor beta chains from the same sample are listed, as sequenced in a study of blood T cell repertoires in COVID-19. The protocol was immunoSEQ multiplex PCR, while the TCRdb copy is restricted to in-frame clones and leaves out a portion. The table records about 60,000 clones, approximately 80% of them present only once. Sequencing was carried out using peripheral blood. These receptors originate from a man between 25 and 39 years old with COVID-19, enrolled during active disease.

The V gene is TRBV11-2, the J gene TRBJ2-2, with D possibly TRBD2 on 5 matching bases. V was trimmed by 3 bases and J by 4 bases, leaving 9 bases between them. This CDR3 spans 14 amino acids. Germline V CDR1 and CDR2: SGHAT, FQNNGV. CDR3 amino acids: CASSFARATGELFF. CDR3 coding DNA: TGTGCCAGCAGCTTCGCGAGGGCCACCGGGGAGCTGTTTTTT.

In its sample, this clone was seen once. V and J are TRBV19 and TRBJ1-4, with D perhaps matching TRBD1 (5 bases). The germline CDR1 and CDR2 sequences are LNHDA and SQIVND (reference sequence). The CDR3 consists of 16 residues. The ends were cut back, 3 bases at V and 5 bases at J, with 16 bases in the middle. CDR3 sequence: CASSMPLGQVNEKLFF. CDR3 in DNA: TGTGCCAGTAGTATGCCCCTCGGACAAGTCAATGAAAAACTGTTTTTT. The variable domain in full, completed from reference TRBV19 and TRBJ1-4, reads DGGITQSPKYLFRKEGQNVTLSCEQNLNHDAMYWYRQDPGQGLRLIYYSQIVNDFQKGDIAEGYSVSREKKESFPLTVTSAQKNPTAFYLCASSMPLGQVNEKLFFGSGTQLSVL.

This clone was picked up a small number of times. This rearrangement joins TRBV3-1 (or the pseudogene TRBV3-2) to TRBJ1-5, with no clear D. V lost 4 bases to trimming and J lost 4 bases, with 8 bases between them. The V gene's germline CDR1 is LGHDT and CDR2 YNNKEL (reference sequence). The CDR3 is 13 amino acids. The CDR3 DNA reads as TGTGCCAGCAGCCCGGGGAATAATCAGCCCCAGCATTTT. Amino acid sequence: CASSPGNNQPQHF.

This sequence joins TRBV7-9 and TRBJ1-2; 10 positions match TRBD1. The V and J ends lost 4 bases and 2 bases, in that order; junction bases with no gene match: 7. Per the germline V gene, CDR1 is SEHNR and CDR2 is FQNEAQ (reference sequence). This CDR3 region has 16 residues. CDR3 nucleotide sequence: TGTGCCAGCAGCTCAAACGACAGGGGGCTCAACTATGGCTACACCTTC. Translated: CASSSNDRGLNYGYTF.

The chain combines TRBV30 with TRBJ1-5, with 9 bases identical to TRBD1. There are 15 residues in the CDR3. Losses at the gene ends were 2 bases for V and 4 bases for J; bases not matched to a gene: 6. Germline lookup yields CDR1 GTSNPN and CDR2 SVGIG (reference sequence). The CDR3 protein is CAWSIRGQGNQPQHF. The CDR3 nucleotides read TGTGCCTGGAGTATACGGGGACAGGGAAATCAGCCCCAGCATTTT.

This clone was seen just once. The V and J genes are TRBV14 and TRBJ2-1; 8 bases are shared with TRBD2. The trim removed 5 bases at V and 4 bases at J, leaving 10 bases unmatched. The germline CDR1 and CDR2 sequences are SGHDN and FVKESK. The CDR3 contains 16 residues. CDR3 DNA: TGTGCCAGCAGCACAACCGGGACTAGGAAGTACAATGAGCAGTTCTTC. This encodes CASSTTGTRKYNEQFF.

This clone has only a few counts. The rearrangement joins TRBV11-2 to TRBJ2-5; TRBD1 matches 9 bases. V lost 6 bases, J lost 3 bases, and 8 bases stayed unmatched. CDR3 length equals 15 residues. Germline V gene data show CDR1 as SGHAT and CDR2 as FQNNGV. Here the CDR3 DNA reads TGTGCCAGCAGACTTACAGGGGGCGGGAAAGAGACCCAGTACTTC. This sequence encodes CASRLTGGGKETQYF. Drawing the rest from reference TRBV11-2 and TRBJ2-5, the complete variable domain is EAGVAQSPRYKIIEKRQSVAFWCNPISGHATLYWYQQILGQGPKLLIQFQNNGVVDDSQLPKDRFSAERLKGVDSTLKIQPAKLEDSAVYLCASRLTGGGKETQYFGPGTRLLVL.

V is TRBV5-1 and J is TRBJ2-7, with a possible D match to TRBD2 (7 bases). Germline V CDR1 and CDR2: SGHRS, YFSETQ. Trimming stripped 4 bases from V and 7 bases from J, with 21 bases between. The CDR3 has 15 amino acids. CDR3: CASSPLEGGGTEQYF. The CDR3, as DNA: TGCGCCAGCAGCCCCCTGGAGGGAGGGGGAACGGAGCAGTACTTC.

The chain recombines TRBV7-9 with TRBJ2-2; possible D gene TRBD2, 5 bases. The V end was cut by 5 bases, the J end by 3 bases, with 10 bases between. The CDR3 consists of 14 residues. CDR1 is SEHNR and CDR2 is FQNEAQ in the germline V gene (reference sequence). The CDR3 DNA sequence: TGTGCCAGCAGCCAGGACTCATACACCGGGGAGCTGTTTTTT. It yields the protein CASSQDSYTGELFF.

The chain carries TRBV7-9 and TRBJ2-1, with TRBD1 matching 10 bases. The germline V gene encodes CDR1 SEHNR and CDR2 FQNEAQ (reference sequence). The ends lost 2 bases at V and 9 bases at J; junction bases unmatched: 7. The CDR3 has 15 residues. The CDR3 spells CASSLRATGGSEQFF. The CDR3 DNA follows: TGTGCCAGCAGCTTAAGGGCGACAGGGGGCAGTGAGCAGTTCTTC.

The J gene is TRBJ1-2, the V gene TRBV29-1, with a weak D call TRBD1 (6 bases). Looked up from germline, CDR1 is SQVTM and CDR2 is ANQGSEA. The CDR3 sequence is 15 residues long. V was cut by 0 bases and J by 4 bases, with 15 bases left in between. CDR3 coding DNA: TGCAGCGTTGAAGATCGGGGGGGCCCCATCTATGGCTACACCTTC. This gives the protein CSVEDRGGPIYGYTF.

The chain employs TRBV7-2 and TRBJ2-5; tentative D call: TRBD1 (7 bases). The CDR3 has 15 residues. V was pared by 6 bases and J by 4 bases, with 18 bases between. Germline-derived CDR1 and CDR2 are SGHTA and FQGNSA. The chain's CDR3 is CASSFQGGRTETQYF. For the CDR3, the DNA is TGTGCCAGCAGTTTTCAGGGGGGTCGAACAGAGACCCAGTACTTC.

The CDR3 sequence is CASGRERLDNEQFF. CDR3 nucleotides: TGTGCCAGCGGGAGGGAGCGCCTTGACAATGAGCAGTTCTTC. The V gene is TRBV11-2, the J gene TRBJ2-1; 7 nucleotides agree with TRBD2. CDR1 and CDR2 from the germline V gene are SGHAT and FQNNGV. The CDR3 loop spans 14 amino acids. V was pared by 8 bases and J by 5 bases, with 9 bases of the junction left unmatched.

This chain joins TRBV5-3 and TRBJ2-5; 8 positions agree with TRBD2. TRBV5-3 is an open reading frame, and its role is uncertain. This CDR3 is built from 14 residues. The V gene end was trimmed by 6 bases and the J gene end by 5 bases; junction bases not matched to a gene: 9. CDR3 DNA: TGTGCCAGAACCCAGCGGGAGCGTGAGGAGACCCAGTACTTC. This gives the protein CARTQREREETQYF.